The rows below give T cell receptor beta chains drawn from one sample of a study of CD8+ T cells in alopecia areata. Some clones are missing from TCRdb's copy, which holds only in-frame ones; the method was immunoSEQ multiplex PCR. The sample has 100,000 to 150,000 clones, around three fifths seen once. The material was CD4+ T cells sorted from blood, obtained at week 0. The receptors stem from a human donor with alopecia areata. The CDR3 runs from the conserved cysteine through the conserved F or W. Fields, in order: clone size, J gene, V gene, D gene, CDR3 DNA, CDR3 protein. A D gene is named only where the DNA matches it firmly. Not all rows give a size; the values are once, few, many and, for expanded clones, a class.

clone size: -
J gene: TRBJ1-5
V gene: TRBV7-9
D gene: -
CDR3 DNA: TGTGCCAGCAGCTCGCATCCGGGCCCTCAGCCACGCAATCAGCCCCAGCATTTT
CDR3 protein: CASSSHPGPQPRNQPQHF

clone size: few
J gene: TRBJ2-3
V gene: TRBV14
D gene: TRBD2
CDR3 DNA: TGTGCCAGCAGCCCACTAGCGGACGGAGCAGATACGCAGTATTTT
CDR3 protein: CASSPLADGADTQYF

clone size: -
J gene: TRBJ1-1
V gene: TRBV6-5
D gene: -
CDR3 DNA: TGTGCCAGCAGTTACTCGGGGGGAGGGTACACTGAAGCTTTCTTT
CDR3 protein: CASSYSGGGYTEAFF

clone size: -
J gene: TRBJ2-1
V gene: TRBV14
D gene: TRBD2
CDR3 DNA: TGTGCCAGCAGCCAAAGAGGGCTAGCGGGGGGAAGTGAGCAGTTCTTC
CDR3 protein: CASSQRGLAGGSEQFF

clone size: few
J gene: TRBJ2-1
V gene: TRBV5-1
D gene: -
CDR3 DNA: TGCGCCAGCAGCGGAACTAGCTATGAGCAGTTCTTC
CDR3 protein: CASSGTSYEQFF

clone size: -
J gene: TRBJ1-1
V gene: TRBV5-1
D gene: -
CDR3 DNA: TGCGCCAGCAGCTTCCAAACCGATAACACTGAAGCTTTCTTT
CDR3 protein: CASSFQTDNTEAFF

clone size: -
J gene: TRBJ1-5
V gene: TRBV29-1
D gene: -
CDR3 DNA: TGCAGCGTTGTGATTGCAGGGGTCGATCAGCCCCAGCATTTT
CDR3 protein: CSVVIAGVDQPQHF

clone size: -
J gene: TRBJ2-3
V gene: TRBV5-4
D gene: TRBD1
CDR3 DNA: TGTGCCAGCAGCTTGGGCAGGGGGCTTAATACGCAGTATTTT
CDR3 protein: CASSLGRGLNTQYF

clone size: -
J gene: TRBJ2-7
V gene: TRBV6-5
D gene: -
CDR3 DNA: TGTGCCAGCAGTTCACCCTCCTACGAGCAGTACTTC
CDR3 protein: CASSSPSYEQYF

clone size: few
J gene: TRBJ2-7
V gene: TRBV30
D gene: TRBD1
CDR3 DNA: TGTGCCTGGGGCCTACAGGGGGGTACCTACGAGCAGTACTTC
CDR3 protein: CAWGLQGGTYEQYF

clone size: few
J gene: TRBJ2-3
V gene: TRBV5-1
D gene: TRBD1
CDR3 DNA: TGCGCCAGCAGCGCCGACAGGGGCGCAGATACGCAGTATTTT
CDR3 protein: CASSADRGADTQYF